Below, 25 T cell receptor beta chains from the same sample are listed, as sequenced in a study of regulatory T cells in long-lasting Graves disease. Combining iRepertoire HTBI primers with Arm-PCR of CDR3 regions, the authors built TCR beta libraries. TCRdb passed the multiplex PCR reads through MiXCR, listing each CDR3 protein once. This sample has some 220,000 distinct CDR3 sequences, with roughly 19% found just once. This sample's time point: newly diagnosed GD, antithyroid drugs for less than 3 months. Following extraction of RNA from PBMCs, that RNA was used to make the TCR library. These data are also associated with another study on T cells in Graves' hyperthyroidism and ophthalmopathy.

Sequenced material: peripheral blood mononuclear cells (PBMCs), taken at new diagnosis, from a patient treated with antithyroid drugs. Source of these receptors: a woman aged 25-40 years with Graves disease.

This chain joins TRBV30 and TRBJ2-7; 7 bases line up with TRBD1. The V and J ends lost 4 bases and 3 bases, in that order; junction bases with no gene match: 3. CDR1 GTSNPN and CDR2 SVGIG come from the germline V gene (reference sequence). The CDR3 is made up of 12 amino acids. The CDR3 nucleotides read TGTGCCTGGACCGGGGACAGCTACGAGCAGTACTTC. This codes for CAWTGDSYEQYF.

The chain employs TRBV2 and TRBJ2-5, with no clear D. This CDR3 has 11 residues. V gave up 5 bases and J gave up 9 bases, with 10 bases separating them. Germline V lookup: CDR1 SNHLY, CDR2 FYNNEI. The DNA of the CDR3 is TGTGCCAGCAGTCACATCGGATCCCAGTACTTC. This gives the protein CASSHIGSQYF. Supplemented by reference TRBV2 and TRBJ2-5, the full variable domain reads EPEVTQTPSHQVTQMGQEVILRCVPISNHLYFYWYRQILGQKVEFLVSFYNNEISEKSEIFDDQFSVERPDGSNFTLKIRSTKLEDSAMYFCASSHIGSQYFGPGTRLLVL.

A few counts support this clonotype. One base away lies a much larger clone, so this may be a sequencing read error. CDR3 sequence (DNA): TGTGCCAGCAGCCCGGCAGGGGCCTGCGAGCAGTACTTC. It is translated as CASSPAGACEQYF. This sequence joins TRBV27 and TRBJ2-7, with D tentatively TRBD1 (6 bases). With 6 bases removed from V and 6 bases from J, the gap between germline ends came to 15 bases. This CDR3 comprises 13 residues. CDR1 is MNHEY and CDR2 is SMNVEV in the germline V gene (reference sequence).

Many counts were recorded for this clonotype. The CDR3 coding sequence is TGTGCCACCAGTGAGGGCCTAGTGGCGGGAGGGCCAGAGACCCAGTACTTC. Its protein is CATSEGLVAGGPETQYF. The V call is TRBV24-1, the J call TRBJ2-5; 9 bases are shared with TRBD2. This CDR3 comprises 17 residues. The V gene's germline CDR1 is KGHDR and CDR2 SFDVKD. Trimming at V came to 4 bases and at J to 4 bases, leaving 12 bases not matched to a gene.

The sample holds many counts of this clonotype. This chain connects TRBV20-1 to TRBJ1-1, with 8 bases matching TRBD1. CDR3 length equals 15 residues. The trim removed 1 base at V and 1 base at J, leaving 5 bases unmatched. CDR1 and CDR2 from the germline V gene are DFQATT and SNEGSKA (reference sequence). Here the CDR3 DNA reads TGCAGTGCTAGAGCTCTCGACAGGGGGAACACTGAAGCTTTCTTT. Encoded protein: CSARALDRGNTEAFF.

This clonotype was counted at least ten times. The rearrangement links TRBV14 to TRBJ2-2; the D gene is possibly TRBD1 (5 bases). Germline V CDR1 and CDR2: SGHDN, FVKESK. This CDR3 comprises 16 residues. V lost 0 bases to trimming and J lost 2 bases, with 10 bases between them. CDR3 protein: CASSQDLGHNTGELFF. The CDR3 DNA sequence: TGTGCCAGCAGCCAAGACTTAGGACACAACACCGGGGAGCTGTTTTTT.

Many counts were recorded for this clonotype. The chain recombines TRBV6-1 with TRBJ2-7; no clear D. This CDR3 has 15 residues. CDR1 is MNHNS, CDR2 SASEGT, per germline. Trimming took 6 bases from V and 0 from J, leaving 15 bases between them. The CDR3: CASSNGPVRSYEQYF. In DNA, the CDR3 is TGTGCCAGCAGCAACGGGCCCGTCCGCTCCTACGAGCAGTACTTC.

In this sample, this clonotype turned up many times. The chain joins TRBV20-1 to TRBJ1-2, with a possible D match to TRBD1 (6 bases). Germline loops: CDR1 DFQATT, CDR2 SNEGSKA (reference sequence). Trimming stripped 3 bases from V and 6 bases from J, with 14 bases between. This CDR3 is 13 amino acids long. Here the CDR3 DNA reads TGCAGTGCTAGTGAGGACAGAAGGGATGGCTACACCTTC. It codes for CSASEDRRDGYTF.

The gene calls are TRBV2 and TRBJ2-6; no clear D gene. V was pared by 5 bases and J by 0 bases, with 5 bases between. CDR1 and CDR2 (germline): SNHLY, FYNNEI. The CDR3 covers 14 residues. This chain's CDR3 is CASSWSSGANVLTF. CDR3 in DNA: TGTGCCAGCAGTTGGTCCTCTGGGGCCAACGTCCTGACTTTC.

This clonotype was observed many times. The rearrangement joins TRBV19 to TRBJ1-2; a possible D gene is TRBD1 (5 bases). The length of the CDR3 is 15 residues. Trimming took 3 bases from V and 1 from J, leaving 12 bases between them. Germline CDR1 is LNHDA and CDR2 is SQIVND (reference sequence). In DNA, the CDR3 is TGTGCCAGTAGTATCCGGGAGGGGCTTAACTATGGCTACACCTTC. Its protein product is CASSIREGLNYGYTF.

In its sample, this clonotype was seen many times. The rearrangement links TRBV28 to TRBJ1-1, with D tentatively TRBD1 (6 bases). Trimming cost V 7 bases and J 10 bases, with 19 bases left between them. Germline lookup yields CDR1 MDHEN and CDR2 SYDVKM. CDR3 length: 13 amino acids. In DNA form, the CDR3 reads TGTGCCAGCACCTTCGTTCAGGGGCTGGTAGCTTTCTTT. Translation: CASTFVQGLVAFF. Full variable domain (outside the CDR3, taken from reference TRBV28 and TRBJ1-1): DVKVTQSSRYLVKRTGEKVFLECVQDMDHENMFWYRQDPGLGLRLIYFSYDVKMKEKGDIPEGYSVSREKKERFSLILESASTNQTSMYLCASTFVQGLVAFFGQGTRLTVV.

This clonotype was detected many times. The V gene is TRBV15, the J gene TRBJ2-7; D not resolved. The germline V gene has CDR1 LNHNV and CDR2 YYDKDF (reference sequence). Between the trimmed V and J ends, which lost 0 bases and 5 bases, there was a span of 14 bases. This CDR3 comprises 15 residues. DNA of the CDR3: TGTGCCACCAGCAGAGAACCCCTCCTAGGTAACGAGCAGTACTTC. It codes for CATSREPLLGNEQYF. Full variable domain (rest looked up from reference TRBV15 and TRBJ2-7): DAMVIQNPRYQVTQFGKPVTLSCSQTLNHNVMYWYQQKSSQAPKLLFHYYDKDFNNEADTPDNFQSRRPNTSFCFLDIRSPGLGDTAMYLCATSREPLLGNEQYFGPGTRLTVT.

This clonotype was seen at least ten times. The chain uses TRBV2 and TRBJ1-1, with 7 bases identical to TRBD1. The V segment lost 8 bases and the J segment 5 bases; nucleotides outside the gene matches: 14. Germline V gene lookup returns CDR1 SNHLY and CDR2 FYNNEI. The CDR3 runs to 15 residues. The CDR3 loop reads CASGVRGAPGTEAFF. In DNA, the CDR3 is TGTGCCAGCGGAGTCAGGGGGGCCCCGGGGACTGAAGCTTTCTTT.

CDR3 amino acids: CASTPGTGGRDYGYTF. CDR3 nucleotides: TGTGCCAGCACCCCCGGGACAGGGGGAAGGGACTATGGCTACACCTTC. The rearrangement joins TRBV2 to TRBJ1-2; 11 nucleotides align to TRBD1. Germline CDR1 is SNHLY and CDR2 is FYNNEI. V trimming: 7 bases; J trimming: 3 bases; junction bases outside the gene matches: 10. This CDR3 contains 16 residues. Combining the CDR3 with reference TRBV2 and TRBJ1-2 gives the whole variable domain EPEVTQTPSHQVTQMGQEVILRCVPISNHLYFYWYRQILGQKVEFLVSFYNNEISEKSEIFDDQFSVERPDGSNFTLKIRSTKLEDSAMYFCASTPGTGGRDYGYTFGSGTRLTVV.

This clonotype appeared a single time. V usage is TRBV28 and J usage is TRBJ2-7; 12 bases fit TRBD1. Germline-derived CDR1 and CDR2 are MDHEN and SYDVKM. V trimming: 2 bases; J trimming: 0 bases; junction bases outside the gene matches: 5. CDR3 length: 17 residues. The CDR3 DNA is TGTGCCAGCAGTTTAATGGGGACAGGGGGCGGCTCCTACGAGCAGTACTTC. It yields the protein CASSLMGTGGGSYEQYF.

In its sample, this clonotype was seen once. This sequence joins TRBV20-1 and TRBJ2-7; D gene ambiguous. Trimming pared 1 base from V and 3 bases from J, leaving 4 bases between. Germline-derived CDR1 and CDR2 are DFQATT and SNEGSKA (reference sequence). The CDR3 spans 11 residues. The CDR3 loop reads CSARGYYEQYF. CDR3 bases: TGCAGTGCTAGAGGGTACTACGAGCAGTACTTC.

This clonotype was seen repeatedly, ten times or more. The CDR3 here is CSAGWTASNQPQHF. CDR3 in DNA: TGCAGTGCTGGCTGGACGGCTAGCAATCAGCCCCAGCATTTT. The rearrangement uses TRBV20-1 and TRBJ1-5; no firm D call. V shed 5 bases and J shed 0 bases, with 11 bases lying between them. This CDR3 spans 14 amino acids. In germline, CDR1 is DFQATT, CDR2 SNEGSKA (reference sequence).

This clonotype was seen many times. The chain recombines TRBV2 with TRBJ1-1; a weak D match, TRBD1 (6 bases). Trimming cost V 7 bases and J 4 bases, with 13 bases left between them. The CDR3 consists of 13 residues. Germline CDR1 reads SNHLY; CDR2 reads FYNNEI. This CDR3 is CASIVRGGTEAFF. The CDR3 DNA is TGTGCCAGCATCGTAAGGGGGGGCACTGAAGCTTTCTTT.

In its sample, this clonotype was seen many times. V is TRBV20-1 and J is TRBJ2-5; TRBD2 matches 14 bases. CDR1 is DFQATT and CDR2 is SNEGSKA in the germline V gene (reference sequence). The CDR3 runs 17 residues. V gave up 3 bases and J gave up 4 bases; unmatched junction bases: 10. Here the CDR3 DNA reads TGCAGTGCTAGGGGACTAGCGGGAGAAGGAGTGGGAGAGACCCAGTACTTC. Translating gives CSARGLAGEGVGETQYF.

The chain uses TRBV11-3 and TRBJ1-2; 9 bases are a match to TRBD1. CDR3 length: 18 amino acids. Germline values: CDR1 SGHNT, CDR2 YENEEA. Germline trimming cut 2 bases from V and 8 bases from J; bases unmatched to any gene: 18. This CDR3 is CASSLSTVMGQGSVGYTF. The CDR3 DNA reads as TGTGCCAGCAGCTTATCAACAGTAATGGGACAGGGTTCTGTCGGCTACACCTTC.

This chain links TRBV5-1 with TRBJ1-1; 7 positions match TRBD1. Germline trimming cut 2 bases from V and 7 bases from J; bases unmatched to any gene: 5. The CDR3 loop spans 13 amino acids. Germline lookup yields CDR1 SGHRS and CDR2 YFSETQ. CDR3 protein: CASSFTGDGEAFF. The DNA of the CDR3 is TGCGCCAGCAGCTTTACAGGGGACGGTGAAGCTTTCTTT.

In DNA form, the CDR3 reads TGTGCCAGTAGTATAGAGCGAGGTTGGACCGGGGAGCTGTTTTTT. Amino acid sequence: CASSIERGWTGELFF. The gene calls are TRBV19 and TRBJ2-2, with no clear D. This CDR3 spans 15 amino acids. V was cut by 0 bases and J by 5 bases, with 10 bases left in between. CDR1 and CDR2 (germline): LNHDA, SQIVND (reference sequence).

This clonotype has a count of ten or more. The rearrangement uses TRBV7-9 and TRBJ2-7; tentative D call: TRBD2 (6 bases). Deletions cut 1 base from V and 3 bases from J, with 7 bases between. The CDR3 has 13 amino acids. Germline lookup yields CDR1 SEHNR and CDR2 FQNEAQ (reference sequence). CDR3 sequence: CASSLVGGYEQYF. The CDR3 nucleotides read TGTGCCAGCAGCTTAGTGGGGGGCTACGAGCAGTACTTC.

This clonotype came up many times. CDR3 region: CSARVGGGSPLHF. The CDR3 DNA follows: TGCAGTGCTAGAGTGGGGGGAGGATCACCCCTCCACTTT. The chain uses TRBV20-1 and TRBJ1-6, with D perhaps matching TRBD1 (5 bases). Per the germline V gene, CDR1 is DFQATT and CDR2 is SNEGSKA (reference sequence). Trimming removed 1 base from V and 10 bases from J, with 11 bases in between. CDR3 length: 13 residues.

This clonotype was picked up many times. The CDR3: CASSRGTRDSYEQYF. CDR3 bases: TGTGCCAGCAGTAGGGGGACGAGAGACTCCTACGAGCAGTACTTC. The chain uses TRBV2 and TRBJ2-7; D might be TRBD1 (6 bases). Germline-derived CDR1 and CDR2 are SNHLY and FYNNEI. Trimming removed 5 bases from V and 0 bases from J, with 14 bases in between. The CDR3 is made up of 15 amino acids.